This passage covers 15 T cell receptor beta chains from one sample sequenced in a study of tumor-infiltrating lymphocytes in localized non-small cell lung cancer. Only in-frame clones appear in the TCRdb table, and some are missing; sequencing was by immunoSEQ multiplex PCR. Of roughly 12,000 clones in the sample, just over 65% were seen once. Sequencing input: uninvolved lung tissue not adjacent to the tumor. The receptors originated from a human donor with non-small cell lung cancer.

The V gene is TRBV6-1, the J gene TRBJ1-5, with 7 positions matching TRBD1. Germline values: CDR1 MNHNS, CDR2 SASEGT. The V gene end was trimmed by 1 base and the J gene end by 5 bases; junction bases not matched to a gene: 5. This CDR3 spans 15 amino acids. The CDR3 region is CASSEVGGFYQPQHF. The DNA for the CDR3 is TGTGCCAGCAGTGAAGTAGGGGGCTTTTATCAGCCCCAGCATTTT.

The chain employs TRBV28 and TRBJ2-2, with a tentative D call TRBD2 (6 bases). Trimming shortened V by 6 bases and J by 5 bases, and 16 bases separated the two germline ends. Germline V lookup: CDR1 MDHEN, CDR2 SYDVKM. The CDR3 contains 15 residues. The CDR3 here is CASSPWGVATGELFF. The CDR3 DNA reads TGTGCCAGCAGCCCGTGGGGGGTCGCAACCGGGGAGCTGTTTTTT.

This clone was seen a handful of times. V and J are TRBV11-2 and TRBJ1-2; no firm D call. In germline, CDR1 is SGHAT, CDR2 FQNNGV. The CDR3 consists of 13 residues. Trimming left V 3 bases short and J 5 bases short, with 10 bases between. This CDR3 is CASSLGPRYGYTF. The CDR3 region has the DNA TGTGCCAGCAGCTTGGGCCCAAGGTATGGCTACACCTTC.

The CDR3 sequence: CASSPLRSPNTGELFF. The CDR3 nucleotides are TGTGCCAGCTCACCCCTTCGAAGCCCGAACACCGGGGAGCTGTTTTTT. The chain has TRBV18 and TRBJ2-2; D is uncertain. This CDR3 contains 16 residues. CDR1 is KGHSH and CDR2 is LQKENI in the germline V gene. With 3 bases removed from V and 0 bases from J, the gap between germline ends came to 11 bases.

The chain is built from TRBV10-3 and TRBJ2-2; weak D call: TRBD2 (5 bases). The ends were cut back, 6 bases at V and 5 bases at J, with 10 bases in the middle. Germline V gene data show CDR1 as ENHRY and CDR2 as SYGVKD. The CDR3 totals 13 residues. The CDR3 region is CAIRSGDTGELFF. The CDR3 DNA sequence: TGTGCCATCAGGAGCGGAGATACCGGGGAGCTGTTTTTT.

V gene TRBV7-2 combines with J gene TRBJ2-3; D could derive from TRBD1 or TRBD2 (5 bases each). The CDR3 loop spans 13 amino acids. V was shortened by 8 bases and J by 2 bases, with 11 bases between the two germline ends. CDR1 is SGHTA and CDR2 is FQGNSA in the germline V gene. CDR3 residues: CASGTGSTDTQYF. The CDR3 coding sequence is TGTGCCAGCGGGACGGGCTCCACAGATACGCAGTATTTT.

V is TRBV4-3 and J is TRBJ1-1; D is possibly TRBD1 (6 bases). There are 15 residues in the CDR3. V was clipped by 1 base and J by 1 base, with 10 bases between them. Germline V gene sequence: CDR1 LGHNA, CDR2 YSLEER. The CDR3 DNA is TGCGCCAGCAGCCAAGTTGTCAGGGGGAACACTGAAGCTTTCTTT. Its translation is CASSQVVRGNTEAFF.

The chain combines TRBV5-1 with TRBJ2-5; 15 nucleotides align to TRBD2. The CDR3 spans 16 residues. J lost 2 bases, V lost 4 bases, and 3 bases had no gene match. CDR1 is SGHRS, CDR2 YFSETQ, per germline. CDR3 DNA sequence: TGCGCCAGCAGCCCGGGACTAGCGGGGGGTCAAGAGACCCAGTACTTC. Protein product: CASSPGLAGGQETQYF. Filled out from reference TRBV5-1 and TRBJ2-5, the complete variable domain reads KAGVTQTPRYLIKTRGQQVTLSCSPISGHRSVSWYQQTPGQGLQFLFEYFSETQRNKGNFPGRFSGRQFSNSRSEMNVSTLELGDSALYLCASSPGLAGGQETQYFGPGTRLLVL.

The chain couples TRBV27 to TRBJ1-5; D remains ambiguous. Germline V CDR1 and CDR2: MNHEY, SMNVEV (reference sequence). Trimming removed 5 bases at V and 3 bases at J, with 11 bases between. The CDR3 spans 14 residues. CDR3 region: CASSVGQANQPQHF. The CDR3 nucleotides read TGTGCCAGCAGTGTCGGCCAGGCCAATCAGCCCCAGCATTTT.

The V call is TRBV5-1, the J call TRBJ1-1, with D perhaps matching TRBD1 (6 bases). This CDR3 spans 14 amino acids. Germline loops: CDR1 SGHRS, CDR2 YFSETQ. The ends were cut back, 4 bases at V and 3 bases at J, with 13 bases in the middle. The CDR3 here is CASSLQGLDTEAFF. CDR3 nucleotide sequence: TGCGCCAGCAGCCTACAGGGATTGGACACTGAAGCTTTCTTT.

This clone was found a few times. The rearrangement links TRBV19 to TRBJ1-3, with D unresolved. CDR1 LNHDA and CDR2 SQIVND come from the germline V gene (reference sequence). V lost 5 bases and J 2 bases, leaving 7 bases between the germline ends. CDR3 size: 13 residues. The CDR3 nucleotides read TGTGCCAGTAGTGAGTTGGCTGGAAACACCATATATTTT. Translation: CASSELAGNTIYF.

CDR3 residues: CASSYSNQGVTFF. The CDR3 DNA reads as TGTGCCAGCAGTTACTCGAACCAGGGAGTTACTTTCTTT. The chain is built from TRBV6-6 and TRBJ1-1; possible D gene TRBD1, 5 bases. Germline V CDR1 and CDR2: MNHNY, SVGAGI (reference sequence). CDR3 size: 13 residues. Trimming cost V 0 bases and J 12 bases, with 14 bases left between them.

This clone was observed a handful of times. The chain has TRBV6-5 and TRBJ2-2, with D uncertain. Per the germline V gene, CDR1 is MNHEY and CDR2 is SVGAGI. V was shortened by 7 bases and J by 6 bases, with 15 bases between the two germline ends. The CDR3 spans 14 residues. In DNA form, the CDR3 reads TGTGCCAGCACAGGAAGGGCTATCCCCGGGGAGCTGTTTTTT. Translated, it gives CASTGRAIPGELFF.

The V and J genes are TRBV5-6 and TRBJ2-7; unclear D gene. CDR1 and CDR2 (germline): SGHDT, YYEEEE. The V and J ends lost 4 bases and 2 bases respectively, with 13 bases between them. The CDR3 is 14 amino acids. The CDR3 nucleotides read TGTGCCAGCAGCCAAATCGGACGGCCCTACGAGCAGTACTTC. This sequence encodes CASSQIGRPYEQYF. The variable domain in full, completed from reference TRBV5-6 and TRBJ2-7, reads DAGVTQSPTHLIKTRGQQVTLRCSPKSGHDTVSWYQQALGQGPQFIFQYYEEEERQRGNFPDRFSGHQFPNYSSELNVNALLLGDSALYLCASSQIGRPYEQYFGPGTRLTVT.

Only one count was recorded for this clone. V usage is TRBV29-1 and J usage is TRBJ1-2; a possible D gene is TRBD1 (5 bases). The CDR3 length is 16 residues. Germline lookup yields CDR1 SQVTM and CDR2 ANQGSEA. Trimming cost V 7 bases and J 4 bases, with 25 bases left between them. The CDR3 protein is CSDWRGDEGASYGYTF. DNA for the CDR3: TGCAGCGACTGGAGAGGGGATGAGGGCGCATCCTATGGCTACACCTTC.